The 9 T cell receptor beta chains listed next were all sequenced from one sample in a study of T cell responses to AZD1222 COVID-19 vaccine (dated by TCRdb to the early 2020s). The library was produced with the immunoSEQ multiplex PCR assay. TCRdb provides this immuneACCESS table in a form limited to in-frame rearrangements. Some clones are lacking; in checked studies, under half of them reflect an unresolved V gene, and why the rest are absent is not known. This sample is represented by about 86,000 clones; about 88% of them were singletons. Together, the top ten hold 3% of the sample. Taken with the paper, the label for time point translates to: baseline before first vaccination. The sequencing here drew on peripheral blood, taken on day 0 of AZD1222 vaccination. The source of these receptors is an adult in good health.

The V and J genes are TRBV10-1 and TRBJ1-5; TRBD1 is a possible D gene (5 bases). CDR1 is WNHNN and CDR2 is SYGVQD in the germline V gene (reference sequence). The CDR3 totals 13 residues. Trimming shortened V by 8 bases and J by 0 bases, and 8 bases separated the two germline ends. The CDR3 DNA sequence: TGCGCCAGCCGGGACTATAGCAATCAGCCCCAGCATTTT. Translating gives CASRDYSNQPQHF.

The chain employs TRBV6-5 and TRBJ2-7, with TRBD1 matching over 8 bases. The CDR3 extends over 13 amino acids. CDR1 is MNHEY, CDR2 SVGAGI, per germline. The V and J ends lost 4 bases and 3 bases, in that order; junction bases with no gene match: 2. The CDR3 spells CASSSGGNYEQYF. In DNA, the CDR3 is TGTGCCAGCAGTTCAGGGGGCAACTACGAGCAGTACTTC.

The rearrangement links TRBV6-1 to TRBJ2-7; unclear D gene. Trimming removed 2 bases at V and 2 bases at J, with 7 bases between. The CDR3 is made up of 13 amino acids. Germline CDR1 and CDR2: MNHNS and SASEGT. In nucleotides, the CDR3 is TGTGCCAGCAGTGAAACGGCGACCTACGAGCAGTACTTC. Residues: CASSETATYEQYF.

The rearrangement links TRBV7-9 to TRBJ1-4, with D uncertain. The CDR3 is made up of 14 amino acids. Germline V gives CDR1 SEHNR, CDR2 FQNEAQ (reference sequence). Trimming left V 5 bases short and J 2 bases short, with 9 bases between. CDR3 nucleotides: TGTGCCAGCAGCCGAAGGACGACTAATGAAAAACTGTTTTTT. Amino acids: CASSRRTTNEKLFF.

The genes are TRBV15 and TRBJ1-6, with 8 positions matching TRBD1. Trimming removed 0 bases from V and 9 bases from J; junction bases left unmatched: 4. The CDR3 covers 15 residues. Per the germline V gene, CDR1 is LNHNV and CDR2 is YYDKDF (reference sequence). The CDR3 nucleotides are TGTGCCACCAGCAGAGATGACAGGGGCTCTTCACCCCTCCACTTT. It translates to CATSRDDRGSSPLHF.

A note on this clone: One end of the junction is discordant with germline, which a read error may explain. The chain uses TRBV5-4 and TRBJ1-2, with TRBD1 as a possible D gene (5 bases). The CDR3 runs 15 residues. Per germline, CDR1 SGHNT and CDR2 YYREEE (reference sequence). CDR3 loop: CASGLNRFTNYGYTF. CDR3 coding DNA: TGTGCCAGCGGCTTAAACAGGTTTACTAACTATGGCTACACCTTC.

The V gene is TRBV10-1, the J gene TRBJ2-2; D might be TRBD1 (7 bases). CDR1 is WNHNN, CDR2 SYGVQD, per germline (reference sequence). Trimming shortened V by 9 bases and J by 4 bases, and 12 bases separated the two germline ends. This CDR3 region has 13 residues. The CDR3 loop is CASQGGGTGELFF. CDR3 coding DNA: TGCGCCAGTCAGGGGGGTGGCACCGGGGAGCTGTTTTTT.

This chain links TRBV30 with TRBJ2-5, with TRBD2 matching 7 bases. V lost 2 bases and J lost 5; bases outside the gene matches: 5. Germline values: CDR1 GTSNPN, CDR2 SVGIG (reference sequence). The CDR3 runs to 13 residues. Here the CDR3 DNA reads TGTGCCTGGAGTTTCGGGGGGAAGGAGACCCAGTACTTC. This gives the protein CAWSFGGKETQYF.

This rearrangement joins TRBV28 to TRBJ2-7; 9 bases align to TRBD1. The CDR3 runs 14 residues. Unmatched junction bases numbered 8, after V lost 6 bases and J lost 5 bases. Germline CDR1 is MDHEN and CDR2 is SYDVKM. The CDR3 protein is CASRTNRGRHEQYF. CDR3 nucleotide sequence: TGTGCCAGCAGGACAAACAGGGGGCGGCACGAGCAGTACTTC.